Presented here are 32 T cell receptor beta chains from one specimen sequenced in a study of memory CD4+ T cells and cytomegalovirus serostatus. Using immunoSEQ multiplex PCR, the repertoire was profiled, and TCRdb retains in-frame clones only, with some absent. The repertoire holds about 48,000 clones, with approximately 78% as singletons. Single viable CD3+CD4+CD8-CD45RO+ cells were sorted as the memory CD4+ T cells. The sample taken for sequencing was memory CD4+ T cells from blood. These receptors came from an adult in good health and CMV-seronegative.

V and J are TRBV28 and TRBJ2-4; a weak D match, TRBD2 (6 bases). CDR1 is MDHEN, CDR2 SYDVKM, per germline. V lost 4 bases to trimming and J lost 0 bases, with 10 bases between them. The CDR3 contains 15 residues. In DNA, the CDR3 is TGTGCCAGCAGTTCCCTCGGGGGAGCCAAAAACATTCAGTACTTC. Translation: CASSSLGGAKNIQYF. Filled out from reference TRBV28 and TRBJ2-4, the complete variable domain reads DVKVTQSSRYLVKRTGEKVFLECVQDMDHENMFWYRQDPGLGLRLIYFSYDVKMKEKGDIPEGYSVSREKKERFSLILESASTNQTSMYLCASSSLGGAKNIQYFGAGTRLSVL.

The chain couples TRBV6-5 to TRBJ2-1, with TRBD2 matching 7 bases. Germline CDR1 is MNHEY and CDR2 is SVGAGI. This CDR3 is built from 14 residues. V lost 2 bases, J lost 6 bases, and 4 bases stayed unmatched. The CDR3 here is CASSYAGGGNEQFF. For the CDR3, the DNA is TGTGCCAGCAGTTACGCGGGCGGGGGCAATGAGCAGTTCTTC.

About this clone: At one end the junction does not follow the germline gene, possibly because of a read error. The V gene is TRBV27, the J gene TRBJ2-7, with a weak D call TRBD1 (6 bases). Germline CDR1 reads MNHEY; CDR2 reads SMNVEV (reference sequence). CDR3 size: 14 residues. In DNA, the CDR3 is TGTGCCAGCCGTTTGACAGGTTTCTCCTACGAGCAGTACTTC. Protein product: CASRLTGFSYEQYF.

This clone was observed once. CDR3 residues: CASSWTGVREKLFF. CDR3 in DNA: TGTGCCAGCAGCTGGACAGGGGTGCGTGAAAAACTGTTTTTT. The chain recombines TRBV6-5 with TRBJ1-4, with 9 nucleotides matching TRBD1. V trimming: 6 bases; J trimming: 7 bases; junction bases outside the gene matches: 6. CDR1 is MNHEY and CDR2 is SVGAGI in the germline V gene. There are 14 residues in the CDR3.

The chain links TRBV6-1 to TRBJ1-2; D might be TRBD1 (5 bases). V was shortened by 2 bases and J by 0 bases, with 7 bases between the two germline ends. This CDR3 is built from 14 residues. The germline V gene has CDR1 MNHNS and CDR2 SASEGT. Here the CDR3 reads CASSEQTANYGYTF. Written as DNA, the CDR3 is TGTGCCAGCAGTGAACAGACAGCTAACTATGGCTACACCTTC.

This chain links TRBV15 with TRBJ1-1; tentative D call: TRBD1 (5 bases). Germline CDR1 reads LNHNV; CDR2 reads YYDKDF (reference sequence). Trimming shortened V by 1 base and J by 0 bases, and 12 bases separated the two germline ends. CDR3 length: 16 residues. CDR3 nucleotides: TGTGCCACCAGCAGAGTGGGGGGACGGATGAACACTGAAGCTTTCTTT. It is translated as CATSRVGGRMNTEAFF.

The CDR3 nucleotides read TGTGCCAGTAGTAACCGACAGGGGCTTGGCTATGGCTACACCTTC. It yields the protein CASSNRQGLGYGYTF. This rearrangement joins TRBV19 to TRBJ1-2, with TRBD1 matching 8 bases. Per germline, CDR1 LNHDA and CDR2 SQIVND (reference sequence). The V and J ends lost 4 bases and 4 bases, in that order; junction bases with no gene match: 8. This CDR3 spans 15 amino acids. The full variable domain, rest sourced from reference TRBV19 and TRBJ1-2, is DGGITQSPKYLFRKEGQNVTLSCEQNLNHDAMYWYRQDPGQGLRLIYYSQIVNDFQKGDIAEGYSVSREKKESFPLTVTSAQKNPTAFYLCASSNRQGLGYGYTFGSGTRLTVV.

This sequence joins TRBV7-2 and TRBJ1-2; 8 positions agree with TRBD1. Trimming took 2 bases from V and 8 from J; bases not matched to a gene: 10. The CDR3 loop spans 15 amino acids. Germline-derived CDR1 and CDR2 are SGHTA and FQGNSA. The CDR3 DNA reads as TGTGCCAGCAGCTTATCCATGGACAGGGTGGGCGGCTACACCTTC. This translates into CASSLSMDRVGGYTF.

The DNA of the CDR3 is TGTGCCAGCAGCGCAAGACTTGGAAACTCCTACAATGAGCAGTTCTTC. It codes for CASSARLGNSYNEQFF. The chain uses TRBV2 and TRBJ2-1, with D unresolved. V was cut by 6 bases and J by 0 bases, with 15 bases left in between. The germline V gene encodes CDR1 SNHLY and CDR2 FYNNEI. The length of the CDR3 is 16 residues.

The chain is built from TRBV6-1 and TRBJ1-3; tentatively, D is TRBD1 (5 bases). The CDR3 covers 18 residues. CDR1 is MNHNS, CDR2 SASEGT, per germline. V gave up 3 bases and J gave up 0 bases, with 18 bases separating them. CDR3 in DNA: TGTGCCAGCAGTGAGTGGGACCAAAGGGCCCTCTCTGGAAACACCATATATTTT. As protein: CASSEWDQRALSGNTIYF.

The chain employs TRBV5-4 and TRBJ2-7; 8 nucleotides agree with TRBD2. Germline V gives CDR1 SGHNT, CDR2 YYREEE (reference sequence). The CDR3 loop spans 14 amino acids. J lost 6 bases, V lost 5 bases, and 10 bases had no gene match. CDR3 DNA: TGTGCCAGCAGACGTAGCGGGGCGACGGGCGAGCAGTACTTC. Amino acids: CASRRSGATGEQYF.

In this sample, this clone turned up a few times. Here the CDR3 reads CASSSNRDYAETQYF. The CDR3 DNA follows: TGTGCCAGCAGCTCCAACCGGGACTATGCAGAGACCCAGTACTTC. The chain combines TRBV7-9 with TRBJ2-5; 7 positions match TRBD2. This CDR3 region has 15 residues. Germline CDR1 is SEHNR and CDR2 is FQNEAQ (reference sequence). V gave up 4 bases and J gave up 4 bases; unmatched junction bases: 9.

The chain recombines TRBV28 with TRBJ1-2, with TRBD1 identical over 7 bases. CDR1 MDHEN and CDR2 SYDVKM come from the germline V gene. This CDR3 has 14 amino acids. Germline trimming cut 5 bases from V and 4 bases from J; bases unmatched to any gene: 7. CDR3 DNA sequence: TGTGCCAGCAGTAGGGACAGACCCCCCTATGGCTACACCTTC. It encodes CASSRDRPPYGYTF.

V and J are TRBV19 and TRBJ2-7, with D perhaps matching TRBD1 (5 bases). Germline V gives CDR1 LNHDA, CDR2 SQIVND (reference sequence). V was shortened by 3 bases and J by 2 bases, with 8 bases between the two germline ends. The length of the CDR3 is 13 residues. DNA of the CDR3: TGTGCCAGTAGTATGTCAGGGACCTACGAGCAGTACTTC. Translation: CASSMSGTYEQYF.

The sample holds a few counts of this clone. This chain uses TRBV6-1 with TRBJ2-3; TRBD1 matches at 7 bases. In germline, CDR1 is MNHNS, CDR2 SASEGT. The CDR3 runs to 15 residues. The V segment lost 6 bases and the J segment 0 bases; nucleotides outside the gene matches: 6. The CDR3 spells CASRSGTVSTDTQYF. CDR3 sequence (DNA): TGTGCCAGCAGGTCCGGGACAGTCAGCACAGATACGCAGTATTTT.

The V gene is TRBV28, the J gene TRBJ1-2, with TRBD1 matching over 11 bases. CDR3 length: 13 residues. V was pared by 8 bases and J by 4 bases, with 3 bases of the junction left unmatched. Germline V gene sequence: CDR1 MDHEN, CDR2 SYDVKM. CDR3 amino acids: CASAGTGGYGYTF. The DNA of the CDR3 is TGTGCCAGCGCCGGGACAGGGGGCTATGGCTACACCTTC.

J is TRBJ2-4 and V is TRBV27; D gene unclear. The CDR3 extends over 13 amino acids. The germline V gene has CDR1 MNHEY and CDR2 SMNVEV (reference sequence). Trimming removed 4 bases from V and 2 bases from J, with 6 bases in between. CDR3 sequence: CASSSRSKNIQYF. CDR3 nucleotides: TGTGCCAGCAGTTCCAGGTCCAAAAACATTCAGTACTTC.

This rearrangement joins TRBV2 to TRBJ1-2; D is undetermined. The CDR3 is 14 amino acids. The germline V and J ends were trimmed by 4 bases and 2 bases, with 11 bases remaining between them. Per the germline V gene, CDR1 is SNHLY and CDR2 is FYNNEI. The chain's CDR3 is CASSVDQKNYGYTF. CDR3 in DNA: TGTGCCAGCAGTGTTGATCAGAAGAACTATGGCTACACCTTC.

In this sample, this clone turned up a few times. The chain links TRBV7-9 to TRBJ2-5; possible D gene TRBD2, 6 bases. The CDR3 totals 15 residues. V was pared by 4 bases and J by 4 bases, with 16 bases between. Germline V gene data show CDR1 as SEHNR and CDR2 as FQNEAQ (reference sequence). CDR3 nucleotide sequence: TGTGCCAGCAGCTCCCCCCGGGGTAGCGGAGAGACCCAGTACTTC. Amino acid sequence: CASSSPRGSGETQYF.

The CDR3 sequence: CASSYQPPYLGNEQFF. The CDR3 DNA reads as TGTGCCAGCAGTTACCAGCCCCCCTATCTAGGAAATGAGCAGTTCTTC. The chain uses TRBV6-5 and TRBJ2-1; D gene uncertain. Deletions cut 2 bases from V and 7 bases from J, with 18 bases between. The CDR3 loop spans 16 amino acids. Looked up from germline, CDR1 is MNHEY and CDR2 is SVGAGI.

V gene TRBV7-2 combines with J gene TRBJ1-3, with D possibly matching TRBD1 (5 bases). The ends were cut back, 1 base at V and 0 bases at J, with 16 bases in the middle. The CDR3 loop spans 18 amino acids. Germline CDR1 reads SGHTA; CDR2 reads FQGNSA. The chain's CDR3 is CASSLVFATESSGNTIYF. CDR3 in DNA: TGTGCCAGCAGCTTAGTATTCGCGACAGAGAGCTCTGGAAACACCATATATTTT.

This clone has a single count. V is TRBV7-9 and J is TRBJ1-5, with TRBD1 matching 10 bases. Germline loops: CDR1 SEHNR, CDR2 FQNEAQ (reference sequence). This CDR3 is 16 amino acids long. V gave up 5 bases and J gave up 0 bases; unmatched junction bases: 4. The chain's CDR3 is CASSLGQGNSNQPQHF. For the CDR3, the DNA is TGTGCCAGCAGCCTGGGACAGGGGAATAGCAATCAGCCCCAGCATTTT.

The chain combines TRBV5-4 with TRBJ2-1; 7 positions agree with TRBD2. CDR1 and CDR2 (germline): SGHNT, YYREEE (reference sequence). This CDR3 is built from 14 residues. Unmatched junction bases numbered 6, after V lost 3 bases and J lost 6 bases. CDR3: CASSWTRSVNEQFF. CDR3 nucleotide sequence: TGTGCCAGCAGCTGGACTAGGAGCGTCAATGAGCAGTTCTTC.

The chain's CDR3 is CASRTGSNEQFF. The CDR3 DNA follows: TGTGCCAGCAGGACTGGGTCAAATGAGCAGTTCTTC. This chain joins TRBV7-9 and TRBJ2-1; D gene ambiguous. V was cut by 6 bases and J by 7 bases, with 10 bases left in between. Germline CDR1 and CDR2: SEHNR and FQNEAQ (reference sequence). CDR3 size: 12 residues. Using reference TRBV7-9 and TRBJ2-1 for the parts outside the CDR3, the full variable domain is DTGVSQNPRHKITKRGQNVTFRCDPISEHNRLYWYRQTLGQGPEFLTYFQNEAQLEKSRLLSDRFSAERPKGSFSTLEIQRTEQGDSAMYLCASRTGSNEQFFGPGTRLTVL.

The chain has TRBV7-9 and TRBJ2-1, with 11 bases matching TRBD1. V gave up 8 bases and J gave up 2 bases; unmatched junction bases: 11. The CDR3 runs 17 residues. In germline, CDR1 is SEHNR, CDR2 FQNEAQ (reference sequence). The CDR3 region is CASAVGQGARTYNEQFF. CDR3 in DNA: TGTGCCAGCGCCGTTGGACAGGGGGCGAGGACCTACAATGAGCAGTTCTTC.

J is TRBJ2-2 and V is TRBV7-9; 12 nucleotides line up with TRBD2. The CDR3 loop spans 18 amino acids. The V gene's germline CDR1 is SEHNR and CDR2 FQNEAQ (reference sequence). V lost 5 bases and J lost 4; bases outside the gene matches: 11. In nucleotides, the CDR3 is TGTGCCAGCAGCCAGCCCCTAGCGGGGGGGCGTTTCACCGGGGAGCTGTTTTTT. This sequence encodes CASSQPLAGGRFTGELFF.

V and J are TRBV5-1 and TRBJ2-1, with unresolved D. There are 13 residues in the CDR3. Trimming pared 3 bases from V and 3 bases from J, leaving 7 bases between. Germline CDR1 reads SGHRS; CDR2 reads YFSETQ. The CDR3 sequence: CASSSLIYNEQFF. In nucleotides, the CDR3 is TGCGCCAGCAGCTCCCTGATCTACAATGAGCAGTTCTTC.

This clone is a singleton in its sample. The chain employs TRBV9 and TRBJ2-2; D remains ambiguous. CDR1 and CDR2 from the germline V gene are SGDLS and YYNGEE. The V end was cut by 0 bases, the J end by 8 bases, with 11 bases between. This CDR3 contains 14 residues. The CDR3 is CASSVENYSGELFF. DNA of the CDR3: TGTGCCAGCAGCGTAGAAAATTACTCGGGGGAGCTGTTTTTT.

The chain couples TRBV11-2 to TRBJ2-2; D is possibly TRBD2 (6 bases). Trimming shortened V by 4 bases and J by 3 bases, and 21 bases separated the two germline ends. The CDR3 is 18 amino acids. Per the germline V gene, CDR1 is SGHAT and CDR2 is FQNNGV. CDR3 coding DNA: TGTGCCAGCAGCTCCCACCGGGACTCGACCCTTTACACCGGGGAGCTGTTTTTT. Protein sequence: CASSSHRDSTLYTGELFF.

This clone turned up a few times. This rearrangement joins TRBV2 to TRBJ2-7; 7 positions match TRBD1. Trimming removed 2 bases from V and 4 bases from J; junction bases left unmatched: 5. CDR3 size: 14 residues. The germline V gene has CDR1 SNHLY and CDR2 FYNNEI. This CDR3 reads CASSEQGEWYEQYF. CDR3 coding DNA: TGTGCCAGCAGTGAACAGGGGGAATGGTACGAGCAGTACTTC.

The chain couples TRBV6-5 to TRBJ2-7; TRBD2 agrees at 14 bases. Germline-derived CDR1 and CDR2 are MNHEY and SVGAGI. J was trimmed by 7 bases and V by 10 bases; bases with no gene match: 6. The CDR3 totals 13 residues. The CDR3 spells CATKTSGREEQYF. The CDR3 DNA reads TGTGCCACCAAGACTAGCGGGAGGGAAGAGCAGTACTTC.

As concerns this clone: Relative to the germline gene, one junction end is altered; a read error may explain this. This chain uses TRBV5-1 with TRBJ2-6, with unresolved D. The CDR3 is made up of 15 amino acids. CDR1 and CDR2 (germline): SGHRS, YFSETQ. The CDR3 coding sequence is TGCGCCAGCAGCTCAGCGAACTCTGGAGCCAACGTCCTGACTTTC. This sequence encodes CASSSANSGANVLTF.